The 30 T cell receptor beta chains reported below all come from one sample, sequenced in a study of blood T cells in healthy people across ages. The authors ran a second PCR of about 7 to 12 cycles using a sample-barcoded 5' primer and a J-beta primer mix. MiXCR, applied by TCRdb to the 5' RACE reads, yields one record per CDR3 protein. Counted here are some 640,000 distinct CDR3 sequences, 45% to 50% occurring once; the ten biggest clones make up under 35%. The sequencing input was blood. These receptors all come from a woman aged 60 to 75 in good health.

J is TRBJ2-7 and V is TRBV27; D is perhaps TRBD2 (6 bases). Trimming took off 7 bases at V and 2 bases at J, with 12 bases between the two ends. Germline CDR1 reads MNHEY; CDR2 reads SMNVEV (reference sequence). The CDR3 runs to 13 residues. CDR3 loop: CASMRGPTYEQYF. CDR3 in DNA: TGTGCCAGCATGCGGGGACCTACCTACGAGCAGTACTTC.

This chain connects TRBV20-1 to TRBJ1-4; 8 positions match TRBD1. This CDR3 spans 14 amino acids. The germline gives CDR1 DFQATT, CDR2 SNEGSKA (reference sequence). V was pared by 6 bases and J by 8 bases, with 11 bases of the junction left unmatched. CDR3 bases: TGCAGTGCCTCGCCGGACAGGGCCGGGGAAAAACTGTTTTTT. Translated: CSASPDRAGEKLFF.

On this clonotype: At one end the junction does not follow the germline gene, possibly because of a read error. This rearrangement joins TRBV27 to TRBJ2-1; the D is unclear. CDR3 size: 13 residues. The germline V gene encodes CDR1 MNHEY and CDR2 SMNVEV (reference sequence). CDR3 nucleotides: TGTGCCAGCAGTGTATCCAGCTACAAGGAGCAGTTCTTC. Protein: CASSVSSYKEQFF.

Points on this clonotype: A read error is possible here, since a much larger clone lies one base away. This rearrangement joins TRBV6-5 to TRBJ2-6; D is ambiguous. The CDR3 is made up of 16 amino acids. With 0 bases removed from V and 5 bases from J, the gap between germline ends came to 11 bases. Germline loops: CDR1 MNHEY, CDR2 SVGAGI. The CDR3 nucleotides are TGTGCCAGCAGTTACTCGACGGAAACTTGGGCCAACGTCCTGACTTTC. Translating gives CASSYSTETWANVLTF.

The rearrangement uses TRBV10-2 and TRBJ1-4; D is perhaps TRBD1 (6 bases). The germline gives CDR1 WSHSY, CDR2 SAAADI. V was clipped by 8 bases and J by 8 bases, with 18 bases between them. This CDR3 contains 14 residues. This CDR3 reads CASSAGGLGEKLFF. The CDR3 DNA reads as TGCGCCAGCTCCGCGGGGGGCCTCGGGGAAAAACTGTTTTTT.

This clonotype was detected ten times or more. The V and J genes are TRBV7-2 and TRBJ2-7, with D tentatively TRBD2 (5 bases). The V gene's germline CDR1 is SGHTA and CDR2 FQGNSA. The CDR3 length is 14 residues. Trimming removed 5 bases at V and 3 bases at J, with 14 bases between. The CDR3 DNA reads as TGTGCCAGCAGCACCCGGGATTCGGGCTACGAGCAGTACTTC. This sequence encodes CASSTRDSGYEQYF. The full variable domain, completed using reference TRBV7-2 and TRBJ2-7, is GAGVSQSPSNKVTEKGKDVELRCDPISGHTALYWYRQSLGQGLEFLIYFQGNSAPDKSGLPSDRFSAERTGGSVSTLTIQRTQQEDSAVYLCASSTRDSGYEQYFGPGTRLTVT.

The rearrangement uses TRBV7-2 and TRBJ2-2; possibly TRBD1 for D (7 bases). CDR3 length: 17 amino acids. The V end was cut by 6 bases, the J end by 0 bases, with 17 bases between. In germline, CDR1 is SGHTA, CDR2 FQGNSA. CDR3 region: CASRMISGGPNTGELFF. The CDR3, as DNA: TGTGCCAGCAGAATGATTTCAGGGGGGCCGAACACCGGGGAGCTGTTTTTT.

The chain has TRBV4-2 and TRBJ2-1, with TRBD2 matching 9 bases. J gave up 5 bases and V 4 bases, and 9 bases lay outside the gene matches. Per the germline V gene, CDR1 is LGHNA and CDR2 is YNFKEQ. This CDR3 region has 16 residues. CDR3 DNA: TGTGCCAGCAGCCCGCGGGCACTAGCGGGTAACAATGAGCAGTTCTTC. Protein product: CASSPRALAGNNEQFF.

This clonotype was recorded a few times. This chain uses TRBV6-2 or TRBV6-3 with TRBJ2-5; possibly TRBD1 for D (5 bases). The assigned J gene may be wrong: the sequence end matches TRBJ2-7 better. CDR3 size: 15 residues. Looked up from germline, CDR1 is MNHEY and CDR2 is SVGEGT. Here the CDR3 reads CASSYLVPGLSEQYF. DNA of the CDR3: TGTGCCAGCAGTTACCTAGTTCCAGGGCTAAGCGAGCAGTACTTC.

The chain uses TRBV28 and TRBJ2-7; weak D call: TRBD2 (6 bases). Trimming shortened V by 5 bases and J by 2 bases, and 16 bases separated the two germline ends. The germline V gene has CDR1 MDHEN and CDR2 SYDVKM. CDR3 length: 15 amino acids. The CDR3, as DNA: TGTGCCAGCAGTATCCCCCGGGGGATCACCTACGAGCAGTACTTC. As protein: CASSIPRGITYEQYF.

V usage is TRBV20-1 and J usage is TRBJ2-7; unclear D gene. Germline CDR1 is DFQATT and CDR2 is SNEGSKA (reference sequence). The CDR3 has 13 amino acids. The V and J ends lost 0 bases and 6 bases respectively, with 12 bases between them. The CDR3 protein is CSARDSSPTEQYF. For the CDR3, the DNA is TGCAGTGCTAGAGATTCTAGTCCCACCGAGCAGTACTTC.

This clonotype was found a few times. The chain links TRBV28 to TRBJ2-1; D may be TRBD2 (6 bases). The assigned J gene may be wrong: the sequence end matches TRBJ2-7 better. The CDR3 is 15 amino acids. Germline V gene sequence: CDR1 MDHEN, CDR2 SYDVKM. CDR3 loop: CASTLPGLLLNEQYF. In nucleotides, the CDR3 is TGTGCCAGCACCCTTCCGGGACTTCTCCTCAATGAGCAGTACTTC.

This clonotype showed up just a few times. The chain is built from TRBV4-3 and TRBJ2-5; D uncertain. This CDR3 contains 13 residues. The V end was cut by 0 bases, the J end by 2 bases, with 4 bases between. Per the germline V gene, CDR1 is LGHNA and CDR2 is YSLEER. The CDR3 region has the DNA TGCGCCAGCAGCCAAGATTTACAAGAGACCCAGTACTTC. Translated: CASSQDLQETQYF.

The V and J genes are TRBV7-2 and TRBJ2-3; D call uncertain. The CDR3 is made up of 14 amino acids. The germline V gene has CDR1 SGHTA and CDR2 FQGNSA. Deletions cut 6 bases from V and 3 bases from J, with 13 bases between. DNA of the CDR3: TGTGCCAGCAGTAAGGGTCTAGTTACAGATACGCAGTATTTT. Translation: CASSKGLVTDTQYF.

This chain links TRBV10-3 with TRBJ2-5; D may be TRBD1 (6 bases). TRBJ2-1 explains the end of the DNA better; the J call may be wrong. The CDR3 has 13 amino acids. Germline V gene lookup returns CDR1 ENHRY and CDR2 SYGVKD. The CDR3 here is CAINRDNQETQFF. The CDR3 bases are TGTGCCATCAATCGGGACAACCAAGAGACCCAGTTCTTC.

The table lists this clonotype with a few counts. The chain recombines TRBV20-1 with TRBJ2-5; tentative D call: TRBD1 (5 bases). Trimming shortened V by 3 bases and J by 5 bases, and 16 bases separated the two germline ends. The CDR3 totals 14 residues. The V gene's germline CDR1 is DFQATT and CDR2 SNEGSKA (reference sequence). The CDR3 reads CSASHRGEDETQYF. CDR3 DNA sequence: TGCAGTGCTAGTCATAGGGGCGAGGATGAGACCCAGTACTTC.

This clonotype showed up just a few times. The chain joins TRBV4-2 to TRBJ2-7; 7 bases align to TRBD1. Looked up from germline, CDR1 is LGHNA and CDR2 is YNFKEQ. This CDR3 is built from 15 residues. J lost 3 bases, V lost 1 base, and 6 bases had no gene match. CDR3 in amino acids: CASSQAGTEGYEQYF. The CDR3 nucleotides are TGTGCCAGCAGCCAAGCAGGGACAGAAGGCTACGAGCAGTACTTC.

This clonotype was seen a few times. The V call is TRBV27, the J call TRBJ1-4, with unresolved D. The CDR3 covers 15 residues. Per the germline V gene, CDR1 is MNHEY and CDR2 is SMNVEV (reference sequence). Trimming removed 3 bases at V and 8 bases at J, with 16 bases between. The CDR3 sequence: CASSFQGPGREKLFF. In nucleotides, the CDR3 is TGTGCCAGCAGTTTTCAAGGGCCCGGTAGGGAAAAACTGTTTTTT.

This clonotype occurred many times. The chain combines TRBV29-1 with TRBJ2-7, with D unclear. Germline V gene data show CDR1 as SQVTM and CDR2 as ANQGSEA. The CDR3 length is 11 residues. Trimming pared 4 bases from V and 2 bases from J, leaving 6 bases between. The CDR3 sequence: CSVVGAYEQYF. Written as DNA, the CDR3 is TGCAGCGTTGTTGGTGCCTACGAGCAGTACTTC.

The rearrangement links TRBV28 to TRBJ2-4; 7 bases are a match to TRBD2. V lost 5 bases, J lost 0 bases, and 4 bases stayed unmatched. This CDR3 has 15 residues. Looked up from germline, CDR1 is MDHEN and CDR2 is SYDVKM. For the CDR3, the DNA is TGTGCCAGCAGTCGGGAGGCACTAGCCAAAAACATTCAGTACTTC. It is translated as CASSREALAKNIQYF.

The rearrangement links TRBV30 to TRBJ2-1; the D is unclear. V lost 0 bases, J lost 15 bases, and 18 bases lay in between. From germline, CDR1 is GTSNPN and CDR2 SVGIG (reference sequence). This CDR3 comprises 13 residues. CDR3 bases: TGTGCCTGGAGTGTACGGATCGAGATAGGGCCGTTCTTC. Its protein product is CAWSVRIEIGPFF. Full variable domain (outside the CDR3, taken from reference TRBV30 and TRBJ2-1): SQTIHQWPATLVQPVGSPLSLECTVEGTSNPNLYWYRQAAGRGLQLLFYSVGIGQISSEVPQNLSASRPQDRQFILSSKKLLLSDSGFYLCAWSVRIEIGPFFGPGTRLTVL.

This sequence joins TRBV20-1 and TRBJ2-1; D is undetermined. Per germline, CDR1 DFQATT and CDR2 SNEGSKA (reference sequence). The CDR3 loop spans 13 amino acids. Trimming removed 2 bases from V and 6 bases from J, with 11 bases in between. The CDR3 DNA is TGCAGTGCTAGAACTTACGATGGCAATGAGCAGTTCTTC. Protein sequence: CSARTYDGNEQFF.

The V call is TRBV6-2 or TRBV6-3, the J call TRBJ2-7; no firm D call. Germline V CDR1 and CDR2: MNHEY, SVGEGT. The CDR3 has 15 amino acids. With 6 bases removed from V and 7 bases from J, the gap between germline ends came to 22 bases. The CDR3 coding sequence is TGTGCCAGCAGCCCTGGGCCGGCGGCCTACAATGAGCAGTACTTC. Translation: CASSPGPAAYNEQYF.

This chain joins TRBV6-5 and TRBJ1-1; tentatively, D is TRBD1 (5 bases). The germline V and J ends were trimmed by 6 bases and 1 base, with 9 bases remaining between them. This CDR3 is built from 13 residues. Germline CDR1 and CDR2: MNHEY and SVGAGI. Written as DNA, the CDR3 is TGTGCCAGCAGGGGACTCCAGAACACTGAAGCTTTCTTT. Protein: CASRGLQNTEAFF.

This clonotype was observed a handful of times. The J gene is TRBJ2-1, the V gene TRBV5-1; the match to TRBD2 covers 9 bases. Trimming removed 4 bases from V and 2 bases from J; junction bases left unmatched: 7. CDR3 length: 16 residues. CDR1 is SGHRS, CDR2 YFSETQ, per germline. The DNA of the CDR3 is TGCGCCAGCAGCACCGCTAGCGGGAACGCCTACAATGAGCAGTTCTTC. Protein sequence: CASSTASGNAYNEQFF.

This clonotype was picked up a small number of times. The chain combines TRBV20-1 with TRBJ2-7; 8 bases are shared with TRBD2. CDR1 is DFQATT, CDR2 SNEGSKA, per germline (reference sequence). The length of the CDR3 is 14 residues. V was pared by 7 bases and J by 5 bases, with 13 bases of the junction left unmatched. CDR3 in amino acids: CSVTAGVVRNEQYF. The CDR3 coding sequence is TGCAGTGTTACAGCGGGAGTGGTTCGGAACGAGCAGTACTTC.

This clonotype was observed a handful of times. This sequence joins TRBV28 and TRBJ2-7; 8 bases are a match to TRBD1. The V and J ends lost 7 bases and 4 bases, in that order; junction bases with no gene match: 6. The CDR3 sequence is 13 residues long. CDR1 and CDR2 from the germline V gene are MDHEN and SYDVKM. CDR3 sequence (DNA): TGTGCCAGCAAGGACAGGGTGATTTACGAGCAGTACTTC. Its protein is CASKDRVIYEQYF.

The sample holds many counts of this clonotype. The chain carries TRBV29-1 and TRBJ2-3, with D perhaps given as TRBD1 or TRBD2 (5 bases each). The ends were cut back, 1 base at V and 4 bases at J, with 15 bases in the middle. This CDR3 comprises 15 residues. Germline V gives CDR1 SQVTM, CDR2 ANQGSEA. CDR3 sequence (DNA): TGCAGCGTTGAAGGACTCCCAGGGACCCCAGATACGCAGTATTTT. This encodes CSVEGLPGTPDTQYF.

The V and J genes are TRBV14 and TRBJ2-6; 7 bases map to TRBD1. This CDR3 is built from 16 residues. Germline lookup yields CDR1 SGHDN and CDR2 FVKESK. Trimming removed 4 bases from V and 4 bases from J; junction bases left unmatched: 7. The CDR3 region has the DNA TGTGCCAGCAGCCCGAGGGGGCTCCTGGGGGCCAACGTCCTGACTTTC. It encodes CASSPRGLLGANVLTF.

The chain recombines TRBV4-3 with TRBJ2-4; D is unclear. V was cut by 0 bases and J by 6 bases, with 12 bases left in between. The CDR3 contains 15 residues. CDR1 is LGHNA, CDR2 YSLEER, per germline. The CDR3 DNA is TGCGCCAGCAGCCAAGATCGAACACGGAGAAACATTCAGTACTTC. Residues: CASSQDRTRRNIQYF.